This T cell receptor beta chain is drawn from a study of blood T cell repertoires in COVID-19. Between the trimmed V and J ends, which lost 2 bases and 0 bases, there was a span of 7 bases. Germline V gene lookup returns CDR1 LGHDT and CDR2 YNNKEL (reference sequence). CDR3 length equals 15 residues. Source study methods: Estimates of nucleated cell counts were drawn from the amplification of reference gene primers. The table came from immunoSEQ multiplex PCR; TCRdb's copy has only in-frame clones and leaves some out. V, J and clone size are taken as reported in that table, and D and trimming were inferred from the DNA itself. The data contain around 150,000 clones, roughly 84% of them seen just once; the ten biggest clones take up about 8.1%.

This receptor was taken from a man younger than 45 with COVID-19, enrolled during active disease. This chain connects TRBV3-1 (or the pseudogene TRBV3-2) to TRBJ2-2; the D is unclear. The sample was peripheral blood. The CDR3 loop is CASSQRLANTGELFF. The CDR3 nucleotides are TGTGCCAGCAGCCAAAGACTGGCGAACACCGGGGAGCTGTTTTTT.